Included here is one T cell receptor (beta chain) sequence, with context. Antigen specificity is unknown. With a much larger clone just one base away, this may be a read error. Time point specified: persistent/refractory GD, antithyroid drugs over 5 years with positive TRAb. Extracted PBMC RNA gave rise to the TCR library. The data originate from a study of regulatory T cells in long-lasting Graves disease. Study-level findings and limits: TCR diversity was lower in persistent than newly diagnosed Graves' disease.

The CDR3 contains 12 residues. Germline-derived CDR1 and CDR2 are SNHLY and FYNNEI. Between the trimmed V and J ends, which lost 7 bases and 6 bases, there was a span of 12 bases. CDR3 regions were amplified by Arm-PCR using iRepertoire HTBI primers to build TCR beta libraries. TCRdb redid the calling of the multiplex PCR reads with MiXCR, one entry per CDR3 protein. This sample has roughly 450,000 distinct CDR3 sequences, with approximately 22% found just once. V and J are TRBV2 and TRBJ2-5; no clear D. The TCR comes from a female donor with Graves disease. The specimen comprised peripheral blood mononuclear cells (PBMCs), sampled when the disease was refractory, from a patient treated with antithyroid drugs. CDR3 sequence (DNA): TGTGCCAGCACTCTCCGGCCGCAGACCCAGTACTTC. Its protein is CASTLRPQTQYF.